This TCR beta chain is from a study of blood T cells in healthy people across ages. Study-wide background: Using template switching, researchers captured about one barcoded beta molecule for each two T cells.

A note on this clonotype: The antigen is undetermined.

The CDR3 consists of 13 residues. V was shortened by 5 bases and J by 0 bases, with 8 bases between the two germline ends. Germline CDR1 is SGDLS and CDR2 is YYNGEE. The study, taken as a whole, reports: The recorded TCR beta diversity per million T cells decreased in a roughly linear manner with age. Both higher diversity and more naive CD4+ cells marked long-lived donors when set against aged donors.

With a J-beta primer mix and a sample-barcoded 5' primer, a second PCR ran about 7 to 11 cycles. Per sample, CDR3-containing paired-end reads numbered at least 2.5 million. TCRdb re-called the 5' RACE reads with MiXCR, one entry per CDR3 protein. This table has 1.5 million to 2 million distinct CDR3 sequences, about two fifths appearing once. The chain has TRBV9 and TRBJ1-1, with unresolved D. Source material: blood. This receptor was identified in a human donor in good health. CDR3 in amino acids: CASSNNMNTEAFF. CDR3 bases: TGTGCCAGCAGTAACAACATGAACACTGAAGCTTTCTTT.